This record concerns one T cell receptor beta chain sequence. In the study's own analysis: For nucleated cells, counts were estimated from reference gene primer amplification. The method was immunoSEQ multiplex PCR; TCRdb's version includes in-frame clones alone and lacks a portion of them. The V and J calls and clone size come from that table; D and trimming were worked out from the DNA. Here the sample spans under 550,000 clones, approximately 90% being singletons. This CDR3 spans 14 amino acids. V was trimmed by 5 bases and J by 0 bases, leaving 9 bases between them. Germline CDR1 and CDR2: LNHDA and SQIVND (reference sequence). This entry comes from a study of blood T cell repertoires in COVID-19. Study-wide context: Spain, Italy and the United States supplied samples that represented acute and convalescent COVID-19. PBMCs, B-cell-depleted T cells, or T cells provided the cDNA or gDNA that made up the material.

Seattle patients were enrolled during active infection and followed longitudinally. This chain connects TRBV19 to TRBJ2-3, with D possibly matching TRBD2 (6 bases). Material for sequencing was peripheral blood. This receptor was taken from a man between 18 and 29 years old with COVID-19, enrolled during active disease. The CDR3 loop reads CASSAGRSTDTQYF. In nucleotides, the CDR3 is TGTGCCAGTAGTGCGGGACGGAGCACAGATACGCAGTATTTT. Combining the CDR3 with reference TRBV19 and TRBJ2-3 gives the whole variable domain DGGITQSPKYLFRKEGQNVTLSCEQNLNHDAMYWYRQDPGQGLRLIYYSQIVNDFQKGDIAEGYSVSREKKESFPLTVTSAQKNPTAFYLCASSAGRSTDTQYFGPGTRLTVL.